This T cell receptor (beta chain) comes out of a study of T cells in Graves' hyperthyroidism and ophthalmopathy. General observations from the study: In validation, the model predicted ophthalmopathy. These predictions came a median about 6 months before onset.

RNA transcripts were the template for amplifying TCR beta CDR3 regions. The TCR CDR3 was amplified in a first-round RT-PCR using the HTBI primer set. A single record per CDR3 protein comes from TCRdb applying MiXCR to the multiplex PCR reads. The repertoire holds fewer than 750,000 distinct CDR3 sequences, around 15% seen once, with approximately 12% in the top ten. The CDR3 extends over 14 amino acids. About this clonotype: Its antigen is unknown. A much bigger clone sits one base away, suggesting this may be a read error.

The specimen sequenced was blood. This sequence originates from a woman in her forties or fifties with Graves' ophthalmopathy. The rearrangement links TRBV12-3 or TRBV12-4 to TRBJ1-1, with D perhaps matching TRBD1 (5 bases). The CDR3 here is CTSSPDTRPTEAFF. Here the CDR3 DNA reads TGTACCAGCAGTCCGGACACTAGGCCCACTGAAGCTTTCTTT.